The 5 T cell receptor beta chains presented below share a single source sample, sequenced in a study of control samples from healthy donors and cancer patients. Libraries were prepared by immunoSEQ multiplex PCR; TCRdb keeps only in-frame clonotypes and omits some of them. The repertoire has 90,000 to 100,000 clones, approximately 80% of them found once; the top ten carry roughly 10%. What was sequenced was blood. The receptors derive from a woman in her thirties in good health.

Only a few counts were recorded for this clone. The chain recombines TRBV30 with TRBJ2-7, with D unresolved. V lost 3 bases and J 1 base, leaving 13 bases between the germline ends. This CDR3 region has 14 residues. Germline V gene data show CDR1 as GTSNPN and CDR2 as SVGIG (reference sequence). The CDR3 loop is CAWRSNAKSYEQYF. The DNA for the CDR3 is TGTGCCTGGAGGTCTAACGCGAAGTCCTACGAGCAGTACTTC.

The CDR3 DNA reads as TGCGCCAGCAGCCCCGCCGCGGGGAACACTGAAGCTTTCTTT. This sequence encodes CASSPAAGNTEAFF. The V gene is TRBV5-1, the J gene TRBJ1-1, with no clear D. CDR1 and CDR2 from the germline V gene are SGHRS and YFSETQ. The CDR3 covers 14 residues. Trimming removed 4 bases from V and 1 base from J, with 11 bases in between.

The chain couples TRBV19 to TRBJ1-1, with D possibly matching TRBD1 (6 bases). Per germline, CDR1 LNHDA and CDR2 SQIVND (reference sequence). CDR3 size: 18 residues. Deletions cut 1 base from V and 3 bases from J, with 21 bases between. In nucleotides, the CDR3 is TGTGCCAGTAGTATAGTGGGGCCCTTAGAGGGGGAGGACACTGAAGCTTTCTTT. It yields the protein CASSIVGPLEGEDTEAFF.

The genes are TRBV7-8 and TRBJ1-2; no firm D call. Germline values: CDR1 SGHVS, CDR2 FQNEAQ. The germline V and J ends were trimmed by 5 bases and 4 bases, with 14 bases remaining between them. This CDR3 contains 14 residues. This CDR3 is CASSASPGSYGYTF. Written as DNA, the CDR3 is TGTGCCAGCAGCGCGAGCCCGGGGAGCTATGGCTACACCTTC.

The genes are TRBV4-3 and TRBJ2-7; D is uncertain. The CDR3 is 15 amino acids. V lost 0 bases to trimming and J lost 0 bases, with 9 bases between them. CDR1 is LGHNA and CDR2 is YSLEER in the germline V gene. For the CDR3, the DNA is TGCGCCAGCAGCCAAGATTGGGTTATCTCCTACGAGCAGTACTTC. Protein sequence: CASSQDWVISYEQYF.